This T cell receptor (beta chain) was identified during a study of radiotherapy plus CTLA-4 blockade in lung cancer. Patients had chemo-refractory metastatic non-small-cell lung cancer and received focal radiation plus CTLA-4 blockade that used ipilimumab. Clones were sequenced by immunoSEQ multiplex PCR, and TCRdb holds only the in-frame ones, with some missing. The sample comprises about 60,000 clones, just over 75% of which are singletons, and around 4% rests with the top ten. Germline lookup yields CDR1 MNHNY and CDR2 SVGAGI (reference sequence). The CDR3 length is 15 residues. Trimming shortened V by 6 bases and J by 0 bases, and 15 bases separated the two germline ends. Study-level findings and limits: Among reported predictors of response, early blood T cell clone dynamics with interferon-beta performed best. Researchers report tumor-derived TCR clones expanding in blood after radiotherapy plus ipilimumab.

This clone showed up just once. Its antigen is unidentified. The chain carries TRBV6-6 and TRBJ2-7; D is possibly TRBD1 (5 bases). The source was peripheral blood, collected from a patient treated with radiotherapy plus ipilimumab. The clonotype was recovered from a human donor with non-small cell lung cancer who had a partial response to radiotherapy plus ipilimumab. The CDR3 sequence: CASSDIGDSSYEQYF. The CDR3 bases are TGTGCCAGCAGCGACATCGGAGACAGCTCCTACGAGCAGTACTTC.